This T cell receptor beta chain is from a study of OX40 agonist ivuxolimab in advanced cancers. Broader study findings: Normalized T-cell clonal expansion was also low in a subset of nonresponders.

TCRdb's table, derived via immunoSEQ multiplex PCR, lists solely in-frame clones and lacks some. Of 9,000 to 13,000 clones in the sample, roughly 80% were seen once. The CDR3 spans 16 residues. Trimming removed 4 bases at V and 2 bases at J, with 15 bases between. CDR1 is SGDLS and CDR2 is YYNGEE in the germline V gene. This clone was detected once. Its cognate antigen is unknown. V and J are TRBV9 and TRBJ2-2; D may be TRBD2 (6 bases). This receptor was obtained from an adult with an advanced solid tumor such as melanoma, head and neck, liver or kidney cancer. The material was CD4+ or CD8+ T cells sorted from blood, obtained in a trial of the OX40 agonist ivuxolimab. CDR3 sequence (DNA): TGTGCCAGCAGCTCCTATAGCGGACCAAACACCGGGGAGCTGTTTTTT. Protein sequence: CASSSYSGPNTGELFF. Combining the CDR3 with reference TRBV9 and TRBJ2-2 gives the whole variable domain DSGVTQTPKHLITATGQRVTLRCSPRSGDLSVYWYQQSLDQGLQFLIQYYNGEERAKGNILERFSAQQFPDLHSELNLSSLELGDSALYFCASSSYSGPNTGELFFGEGSRLTVL.